This T cell receptor (beta chain) was captured in a study of shared clonotypes between healthy human individuals. Background on the study: CD4 naive and CD4 memory each took three plates per donor, while CD8 naive took two and CD8 memory one.

Only CD45RO-negative cells positively selected for CCR7 counted as naive CD8 cells, so terminally differentiated effector memory CD45RA+ cells were excluded. Profiled with immunoSEQ multiplex PCR; TCRdb holds only in-frame clones, not every one. The sample comprises about 2.1 million clones, around 93% of which are singletons, and around 1.8% rests with the top ten. Sequenced input: naive CD8+ T cells from PBMCs. The sequence derives from a man between 18 and 35 years old in good health. Some clones in this sample may be carry-over from other donors' samples.

CDR3 in amino acids: CASSEGQGHGYTF. CDR3 bases: TGTGCCAGCAGCGAGGGACAGGGCCATGGCTACACCTTC. The rearrangement joins TRBV5-5 to TRBJ1-2, with 9 nucleotides matching TRBD1. The V and J ends lost 4 bases and 6 bases, in that order; junction bases with no gene match: 4. From germline, CDR1 is SGHKS and CDR2 YYEKEE (reference sequence). CDR3 length equals 13 residues.